This TCR beta chain was identified in a study of T cells after yellow fever vaccination. Points from the study as a whole: Most clones from primary vaccination resurfaced after the booster (approximately 95% CD4, around 90% CD8). Clonotypes shared by both compartments, CD4 and CD8, made up a small share.

TCR cDNA was made by 5'RACE template switching, adding a universal primer site and UMIs. MiXCR was run by TCRdb on the 5' RACE reads, yielding one entry per CDR3 protein. The sample shows under 550,000 distinct CDR3 sequences, 20% to 25% of them seen only once. Trimming left V 2 bases short and J 13 bases short, with 12 bases between. In germline, CDR1 is SEHNR, CDR2 FQNEAQ (reference sequence). CDR3 length equals 13 residues. Of note for this clonotype: Its target is not known.

This chain connects TRBV7-9 to TRBJ1-6; weak D call: TRBD1 (5 bases). The clonotype originates from a man aged 18 to 29 who received the YFV17D yellow fever vaccine. The sample was PBMCs, taken about 21 days after the first yellow fever vaccination. The CDR3 region is CASSLTGPGPLHF. The CDR3 region has the DNA TGTGCCAGCAGCTTAACAGGTCCAGGTCCCCTCCACTTT.